Listed below are T cell receptor beta chains from one sample, sequenced in a study of cytomegalovirus exposure and HLA in healthy donors. The assay was immunoSEQ multiplex PCR, and TCRdb's table has in-frame clones only and misses some. The table lists around 150,000 clones, 85% to 90% of them singletons. Sequencing input: PBMCs. The receptor set was obtained from a woman aged 30 to 39 in good health and CMV-seronegative. Both conserved end residues are part of each CDR3. Each record gives: clone size, J gene, V gene, D gene, CDR3 DNA, CDR3 protein. A D gene is named only where the DNA matches it firmly. Clone size appears in some rows only: once, few, many, or a class for an expanded clone.

>once|TRBJ2-3|TRBV5-6|.
TGTGCCAGCAGCTTCCCAGGCAGCGGGCCAGATACGCAGTATTTT
CASSFPGSGPDTQYF
>few|TRBJ1-3|TRBV7-8|.
TGTGCCAGCAGCTTGGGAGGGACTGGAAACACCATATATTTT
CASSLGGTGNTIYF
>.|TRBJ2-1|TRBV18|.
TGTGCCAGCTCACCCCTCATGGGCTACTTCGATGAGCAGTTCTTC
CASSPLMGYFDEQFF
>.|TRBJ2-7|TRBV7-8|.
TGTGCCAGCAGCTCCACGGGTAGCGGAGGATACGAGCAGTACTTC
CASSSTGSGGYEQYF
>.|TRBJ2-5|TRBV7-2|TRBD2
TGTGCCAGCAGCTTAGGTCCTAGCGGGAGGGCCCAAGAGACCCAGTACTTC
CASSLGPSGRAQETQYF
>.|TRBJ2-7|TRBV28|.
TGTGCCAGCAGTTTAACAAGAGGGGACTCGTGGTACTTC
CASSLTRGDSWYF
>.|TRBJ2-1|TRBV5-1|TRBD1
TGCGCCAGCAGCTTGACAGGGGGGAATGAGCAGTTCTTC
CASSLTGGNEQFF
>.|TRBJ1-3|TRBV5-1|.
TGCGCCAGCAGCTTGGACGGGGGCTCTGGAAACACCATATATTTT
CASSLDGGSGNTIYF
>.|TRBJ2-7|TRBV7-2|.
TGTGCCAGCAGTCCCAGCGAGTGGAACTACGAGCAGTACTTC
CASSPSEWNYEQYF
>.|TRBJ1-1|TRBV29-1|.
TGCAGCGTTGGCGAGGGAATGAACACTGAAGCTTTCTTT
CSVGEGMNTEAFF
>.|TRBJ2-7|TRBV12-5|.
TGTGCTAGTGGCAGGTCGGGGATCTACGAGCAGTACTTC
CASGRSGIYEQYF
>.|TRBJ1-1|TRBV6-5|TRBD1
TGTGCCAGCAATCCCGACAGGAGGGGGCCGGGGGCTTTCTTT
CASNPDRRGPGAFF
>.|TRBJ1-1|TRBV6-5|TRBD1
TGTGCCAGCAGTCAAAGACAGGGTTTGGCTGAAGCTTTCTTT
CASSQRQGLAEAFF
>.|TRBJ1-2|TRBV28|.
TGTGCCAGCAGCACACCCCGGATCTGGTGGAGATTCTATGGCTACACCTTC
CASSTPRIWWRFYGYTF
>.|TRBJ2-3|TRBV5-8|.
TGTGCCAGCAGTTCGCCAGGGATCGGGACAGATACGCAGTATTTT
CASSSPGIGTDTQYF
>.|TRBJ2-1|TRBV27|TRBD2
TGTGCCAGCAGTCTTCCGGGACTAGCGGGATCGAGGGACAATGAGCAGTTCTTC
CASSLPGLAGSRDNEQFF
>.|TRBJ2-7|TRBV15|TRBD1
TGTGCCACCAGCCTATTGACAGGGGGCGACGAGCAGTACTTC
CATSLLTGGDEQYF
>.|TRBJ2-7|TRBV5-1|TRBD1
TGCGCCAGCAGCAAGGACAGGCCTACCTACGAGCAGTACTTC
CASSKDRPTYEQYF
>many|TRBJ1-1|TRBV7-2|.
TGTGCCAGCAGCGTGATTAGACAGGTTGAAGCTTTCTTT
CASSVIRQVEAFF
>.|TRBJ2-5|TRBV5-1|.
TGCGCCAGCAGCCCCGGGAACCAAGAGACCCAGTACTTC
CASSPGNQETQYF
>.|TRBJ2-7|TRBV29-1|TRBD1
TGCAGCGTCGGCGACAGGGTGGGCTACGAGCAGTACTTC
CSVGDRVGYEQYF
>.|TRBJ2-7|TRBV4-3|TRBD2
TGCGCCAGCAGCCAGGGGACTAGCGGCACCTACGAGCAGTACTTC
CASSQGTSGTYEQYF
>.|TRBJ2-7|TRBV30|.
TGTGCCTGGAGTCCCTCAGGGAACTCCTACGGGCAGTACTTC
CAWSPSGNSYGQYF
>.|TRBJ2-5|TRBV6-7|TRBD2
TGTGCCAGCAGTTACTCCCCGGTACTAGCGGGAGGTGGAGAGACCCAGTACTTC
CASSYSPVLAGGGETQYF
>.|TRBJ2-3|TRBV5-1|TRBD2
TGCGCCAGCAGCTTGGGGGGCGGGAGGGCCACAGATACGCAGTATTTT
CASSLGGGRATDTQYF
>.|TRBJ1-2|TRBV20-1|.
TGCAGTGCTAGGCGGCCTTATGGCTACACCTTC
CSARRPYGYTF